A single sample is the source of the 11 T cell receptor beta chains below, sequenced in a study of blood T cell repertoires in COVID-19. Data came from immunoSEQ multiplex PCR; TCRdb stores just in-frame clones and leaves some out. The sample consists of approximately 70,000 clones, 91% of them appearing once. Sequenced sample: peripheral blood. These TCRs come from a man aged 40-49 years with COVID-19, enrolled during active disease.

The chain has TRBV10-1 and TRBJ1-1; D may be TRBD1 (5 bases). The V gene lost 1 base and the J gene lost 6 bases, with 15 bases spanning the gap. The V gene's germline CDR1 is WNHNN and CDR2 SYGVQD (reference sequence). This CDR3 has 15 residues. The CDR3 DNA reads TGCGCCAGCAGTGAGTTCCCTCGGGGGACCTCTGAAGCTTTCTTT. As protein: CASSEFPRGTSEAFF.

The chain recombines TRBV2 with TRBJ1-2, with D possibly TRBD1 on 5 matching bases. Germline CDR1 is SNHLY and CDR2 is FYNNEI. V was clipped by 6 bases and J by 3 bases, with 8 bases between them. The CDR3 covers 12 residues. The CDR3 here is CASRGVDYGYTF. CDR3 nucleotide sequence: TGTGCCAGCAGAGGGGTAGACTATGGCTACACCTTC.

The rearrangement links TRBV24-1 to TRBJ1-4; D gene uncertain. The CDR3 spans 17 residues. Trimming pared 3 bases from V and 6 bases from J, leaving 19 bases between. Germline V lookup: CDR1 KGHDR, CDR2 SFDVKD. The CDR3 loop is CATSDPPGRRAYEKLFF. The CDR3 nucleotides are TGTGCCACCAGTGATCCCCCCGGAAGGAGGGCCTATGAAAAACTGTTTTTT.

The chain links TRBV10-3 to TRBJ1-1, with D perhaps matching TRBD1 (5 bases). The CDR3 is 12 amino acids. Trimming took 10 bases from V and 5 from J, leaving 14 bases between them. Looked up from germline, CDR1 is ENHRY and CDR2 is SYGVKD. Written as DNA, the CDR3 is TGTGCCACCGTGGGGGGAGGGACTGAAGCTTTCTTT. This translates into CATVGGGTEAFF.

Here the CDR3 reads CASSVAPRAGASGANVLTF. The DNA for the CDR3 is TGCGCCAGCAGCGTCGCGCCGAGGGCAGGGGCCTCTGGGGCCAACGTCCTGACTTTC. The chain couples TRBV5-1 to TRBJ2-6; D may be TRBD1 (6 bases). This CDR3 has 19 amino acids. V was cut by 4 bases and J by 0 bases, with 20 bases left in between. Germline CDR1 SGHRS, CDR2 YFSETQ.

The J gene is TRBJ2-1, the V gene TRBV2; D gene uncertain. This CDR3 contains 12 residues. Germline V gene sequence: CDR1 SNHLY, CDR2 FYNNEI. Trimming left V 6 bases short and J 9 bases short, with 12 bases between. This chain's CDR3 is CASRIWLAEQFF. The CDR3 DNA follows: TGTGCCAGCAGAATATGGCTCGCTGAGCAGTTCTTC. The variable domain in full, with the rest retrieved from reference TRBV2 and TRBJ2-1, is EPEVTQTPSHQVTQMGQEVILRCVPISNHLYFYWYRQILGQKVEFLVSFYNNEISEKSEIFDDQFSVERPDGSNFTLKIRSTKLEDSAMYFCASRIWLAEQFFGPGTRLTVL.

The chain joins TRBV19 to TRBJ2-1; D is possibly TRBD2 (5 bases). Between the trimmed V and J ends, which lost 3 bases and 5 bases, there was a span of 11 bases. CDR1 and CDR2 (germline): LNHDA, SQIVND (reference sequence). This CDR3 contains 14 residues. The CDR3: CASSIQGSHNEQFF. The CDR3 DNA sequence: TGTGCCAGTAGTATTCAAGGGAGTCACAATGAGCAGTTCTTC.

V usage is TRBV7-9 and J usage is TRBJ2-2; TRBD1 is a possible D gene (5 bases). CDR1 and CDR2 from the germline V gene are SEHNR and FQNEAQ (reference sequence). The CDR3 totals 14 residues. The germline V and J ends were trimmed by 2 bases and 4 bases, with 8 bases remaining between them. This CDR3 reads CASSLQGFTGELFF. CDR3 coding DNA: TGTGCCAGCAGCTTACAGGGATTCACCGGGGAGCTGTTTTTT.

The chain has TRBV30 and TRBJ1-5, with 8 nucleotides matching TRBD1. This CDR3 has 14 residues. The germline V gene has CDR1 GTSNPN and CDR2 SVGIG (reference sequence). V shed 4 bases, J shed 6 bases, and the junction held 8 bases outside the gene matches. The DNA for the CDR3 is TGTGCCTGGACCCTGACAGGGGAGTTTCAGCCCCAGCATTTT. Residues: CAWTLTGEFQPQHF.

The rearrangement uses TRBV11-2 and TRBJ1-4, with TRBD1 identical over 9 bases. V was clipped by 7 bases and J by 4 bases; unmatched bases: 7. Per the germline V gene, CDR1 is SGHAT and CDR2 is FQNNGV. This CDR3 is 15 amino acids long. CDR3 region: CASTQHRGRNEKLFF. The CDR3 coding sequence is TGTGCCAGCACCCAACACAGGGGGCGTAATGAAAAACTGTTTTTT.

A single count supports this clone. The CDR3 loop is CASSLGRTQETQYF. Written as DNA, the CDR3 is TGCGCCAGCAGCTTGGGGCGGACTCAAGAGACCCAGTACTTC. The rearrangement uses TRBV5-1 and TRBJ2-5, with D maybe TRBD2 (5 bases). Germline V gene data show CDR1 as SGHRS and CDR2 as YFSETQ. CDR3 length equals 14 residues. V dropped 0 bases and J dropped 2 bases, with 8 bases sitting between them.